This T cell receptor (beta chain) comes out of a study of blood T cell repertoires in COVID-19. Across the whole study: T cells, B-cell-depleted T cells, or PBMCs supplied cDNA or gDNA.

Adults between roughly 18 and 89 years of age took part from approximately 24 US areas. Grouping used clinical history reported by participants in a survey and questionnaire. Each recovered donor of Cohort 3 presented with two negative PCRs, clearance, or symptom resolution. Profiling relied on immunoSEQ multiplex PCR, and the TCRdb table lists in-frame clones only, not all of them. The table lists some 260,000 clones, 75% to 90% of them singletons. The V end was cut by 8 bases, the J end by 5 bases, with 16 bases between. Germline V gives CDR1 MNHNY, CDR2 SVGAGI (reference sequence). This CDR3 is built from 15 residues.

The sample consisted of PBMCs or T cells enriched from blood (not recorded which). This TCR derives from a man in his forties who had recovered from COVID-19. This chain connects TRBV6-6 to TRBJ1-6; possible D gene TRBD1, 6 bases. CDR3 sequence (DNA): TGTGCCAGCCAAACCCAGGGGATCAATAATTCACCCCTCCACTTT. Translation gives CASQTQGINNSPLHF.